The clone carrying this T cell receptor (beta chain) was detected only a few times. This entry comes from a study of beta chain features in type 1 diabetes. Trimming shortened V by 3 bases and J by 2 bases, and 14 bases separated the two germline ends. The germline V gene encodes CDR1 SGHTA and CDR2 FQGNSA. The CDR3 length is 15 residues. cDNA synthesis used the whole RNA isolate, giving expressed TCRB sequences. The method was immunoSEQ multiplex PCR; TCRdb's version includes in-frame clones alone and lacks a portion of them. The table lists about 360,000 clones, around an eighth of them singletons. Sequencing was performed on naive CD4+ T cells from blood. The origin of this receptor is a man aged 18 to 29 in good health. This sequence joins TRBV7-2 and TRBJ2-7, with a possible D match to TRBD1 (6 bases). The CDR3 region is CASSFMTGGTYEQYF. CDR3 sequence (DNA): TGTGCCAGCAGCTTCATGACAGGCGGCACCTACGAGCAGTACTTC.